The 20 T cell receptor beta chains given below trace back to one sample, sequenced in a study of T cell repertoires in cytomegalovirus infection. MiXCR was run by TCRdb on the reads, yielding one entry per CDR3 protein. The data hold about 490,000 distinct CDR3 sequences, with more than 25% observed a single time. Sequencing was performed on PBMCs. The receptor source for this set is a human donor in good health (CMV status not recorded). Some clones in this sample may be carry-over from other donors' samples.

This clonotype was recorded only once. The V gene is TRBV6-6, the J gene TRBJ1-1; TRBD1 matches at 8 bases. Per germline, CDR1 MNHNY and CDR2 SVGAGI (reference sequence). CDR3 length: 14 amino acids. V trimming: 5 bases; J trimming: 6 bases; junction bases outside the gene matches: 8. For the CDR3, the DNA is TGTGCCAGCAGTCTGGACAGGGATGATGCTGAAGCTTTCTTT. This translates into CASSLDRDDAEAFF.

The gene calls are TRBV11-2 and TRBJ2-2; 13 bases are a match to TRBD2. CDR1 and CDR2 (germline): SGHAT, FQNNGV. V lost 5 bases to trimming and J lost 0 bases; unmatched junction nucleotides: 9. The CDR3 loop spans 19 amino acids. The DNA of the CDR3 is TGTGCCAGCAGCCGGCTGCGACTAGCGGGAGGAGCGAACACCGGGGAGCTGTTTTTT. It translates to CASSRLRLAGGANTGELFF.

This clonotype was detected many times. V gene TRBV12-3 or TRBV12-4 combines with J gene TRBJ2-2; D is uncertain. The germline V and J ends were trimmed by 2 bases and 4 bases, with 5 bases remaining between them. The CDR3 extends over 13 amino acids. DNA of the CDR3: TGTGCCAGCAGTTTACTTAGCACCGGGGAGCTGTTTTTT. Protein sequence: CASSLLSTGELFF.

The chain combines TRBV10-3 with TRBJ1-5; TRBD1 might be the D (5 bases). Germline V CDR1 and CDR2: ENHRY, SYGVKD. Trimming left V 2 bases short and J 1 base short, with 9 bases between. This CDR3 is built from 15 residues. CDR3 DNA sequence: TGTGCCATCAGTGAGAGTGGGGCCAGCAATCAGCCCCAGCATTTT. It is translated as CAISESGASNQPQHF.

This clonotype was recorded a few times. The chain couples TRBV6-2 or TRBV6-3 to TRBJ2-2; the D gene is possibly TRBD2 (5 bases). Per germline, CDR1 MNHEY and CDR2 SVGEGT. V gave up 2 bases and J gave up 6 bases, with 16 bases separating them. The CDR3 is 16 residues long. The CDR3 DNA reads TGTGCCAGCAGTTACCTAAGGACGCTCGGGGCCGGGGAGCTGTTTTTT. Its translation is CASSYLRTLGAGELFF.

This CDR3 is CASSYSIGGRPYEQYF. The CDR3 bases are TGTGCCAGCAGTTACTCGATAGGTGGGAGACCCTACGAGCAGTACTTC. This chain joins TRBV6-5 and TRBJ2-7; a weak D match, TRBD2 (5 bases). The V gene lost 0 bases and the J gene lost 2 bases, with 14 bases spanning the gap. This CDR3 has 16 amino acids. CDR1 is MNHEY, CDR2 SVGAGI, per germline.

V gene TRBV14 combines with J gene TRBJ2-3; 7 bases line up with TRBD1. CDR3 length: 15 residues. The germline V gene encodes CDR1 SGHDN and CDR2 FVKESK. The V segment lost 4 bases and the J segment 2 bases; nucleotides outside the gene matches: 6. CDR3 in amino acids: CASSPFRGYTDTQYF. DNA for the CDR3: TGTGCCAGCAGCCCCTTCAGGGGGTACACAGATACGCAGTATTTT.

At least ten counts were recorded for this clonotype. The chain links TRBV7-2 to TRBJ2-7, with 9 positions matching TRBD1. The V gene end was trimmed by 3 bases and the J gene end by 6 bases; junction bases not matched to a gene: 6. Germline CDR1 SGHTA, CDR2 FQGNSA. The CDR3 runs to 14 residues. CDR3 residues: CASSLTGGISEQYF. CDR3 coding DNA: TGTGCCAGCAGCTTGACAGGGGGTATCAGCGAGCAGTACTTC.

This clonotype was recorded at least ten times. The chain joins TRBV7-2 to TRBJ2-1, with 12 bases matching TRBD2. The CDR3 sequence is 16 residues long. Germline loops: CDR1 SGHTA, CDR2 FQGNSA. The ends lost 0 bases at V and 7 bases at J; junction bases unmatched: 4. CDR3 nucleotides: TGTGCCAGCAGCTTAGCGCTAGCGGGAGGGCGGAATGAGCAGTTCTTC. Encoded protein: CASSLALAGGRNEQFF.

This clonotype has just a few counts. This rearrangement joins TRBV27 to TRBJ2-1, with 9 bases fitting TRBD2. Germline V CDR1 and CDR2: MNHEY, SMNVEV (reference sequence). The CDR3 loop spans 15 amino acids. Unmatched junction bases numbered 6, after V lost 6 bases and J lost 3 bases. The CDR3 bases are TGTGCCAGCAGCACATCTAGCGGGATCTACAATGAGCAGTTCTTC. Protein: CASSTSSGIYNEQFF.

The chain links TRBV5-4 to TRBJ2-3, with D possibly matching TRBD2 (6 bases). Germline values: CDR1 SGHNT, CDR2 YYREEE (reference sequence). V was pared by 4 bases and J by 0 bases, with 15 bases between. This CDR3 region has 16 residues. The CDR3: CASSHAPGLSTDTQYF. The CDR3 DNA reads as TGTGCCAGCAGCCACGCTCCGGGACTGAGCACAGATACGCAGTATTTT.

The sample holds a few counts of this clonotype. The V call is TRBV29-1, the J call TRBJ2-3; D not certain. This CDR3 has 11 amino acids. The germline gives CDR1 SQVTM, CDR2 ANQGSEA. Trimming shortened V by 6 bases and J by 6 bases, and 10 bases separated the two germline ends. The CDR3 loop is CSVDFSDTQYF. The CDR3 coding sequence is TGCAGCGTCGACTTCTCCGATACGCAGTATTTT.

This sequence joins TRBV30 and TRBJ2-5; 10 bases line up with TRBD2. With V trimmed by 7 bases and J by 5 bases, 19 bases remained unmatched. Germline V gives CDR1 GTSNPN, CDR2 SVGIG (reference sequence). This CDR3 is 17 amino acids long. In DNA, the CDR3 is TGTGCCTCATCCGGGACTAGCGCCCGATTGAGAGGGGAGACCCAGTACTTC. Residues: CASSGTSARLRGETQYF.

Only a few counts were recorded for this clonotype. The rearrangement joins TRBV24-1 to TRBJ2-2; TRBD1 agrees at 7 bases. From germline, CDR1 is KGHDR and CDR2 SFDVKD. The CDR3 runs to 16 residues. V shed 5 bases, J shed 5 bases, and the junction held 10 bases outside the gene matches. The CDR3 region is CATSVTGDPKTGELFF. The CDR3 DNA sequence: TGTGCCACCAGTGTCACAGGGGACCCTAAAACCGGGGAGCTGTTTTTT.

This clonotype was counted between two and nine times. The chain joins TRBV7-6 to TRBJ1-6; TRBD1 matches at 7 bases. CDR3 length: 19 residues. V lost 5 bases, J lost 3 bases, and 16 bases stayed unmatched. The V gene's germline CDR1 is SGHVS and CDR2 FNYEAQ. The CDR3: CASSQPRETGPLYNSPLHF. The CDR3 coding sequence is TGTGCCAGCAGCCAACCCCGGGAGACAGGGCCGCTCTATAATTCACCCCTCCACTTT.

This clonotype showed up many times. The chain employs TRBV11-2 and TRBJ1-2; 8 bases agree with TRBD1. Germline CDR1 reads SGHAT; CDR2 reads FQNNGV. V shed 6 bases and J 8 bases; nucleotides not matched to a gene: 11. The CDR3 consists of 14 residues. The CDR3 spells CASSYQTGDGGYTF. CDR3 in DNA: TGTGCCAGCAGTTACCAGACAGGGGACGGCGGCTACACCTTC.

This clonotype was observed a few times. This sequence joins TRBV4-3 and TRBJ2-3; D is undetermined. Trimming shortened V by 0 bases and J by 1 base, and 11 bases separated the two germline ends. Germline V gives CDR1 LGHNA, CDR2 YSLEER. This CDR3 comprises 16 residues. CDR3 in amino acids: CASSQEVGRRTDTQYF. CDR3 nucleotide sequence: TGCGCCAGCAGCCAAGAGGTTGGGCGTCGCACAGATACGCAGTATTTT.

The V call is TRBV7-9, the J call TRBJ2-7; D is unclear. This CDR3 is 13 amino acids long. Germline loops: CDR1 SEHNR, CDR2 FQNEAQ (reference sequence). Trimming cost V 1 base and J 3 bases, with 7 bases left between them. The CDR3 DNA is TGTGCCAGCAGCTTAGATGGCAGCTACGAGCAGTACGTC. This codes for CASSLDGSYEQYV.

In this sample, this clonotype turned up many times. The gene calls are TRBV23-1 and TRBJ2-1, with TRBD2 as a possible D gene (6 bases). TRBV23-1 is sorted into the ORF group, with uncertain function. With 3 bases removed from V and 1 base from J, the gap between germline ends came to 7 bases. The CDR3 is made up of 14 amino acids. CDR3 coding DNA: TGCGCCAGCAGTCATCGGGGGTCCTACAATGAGCAGTTCTTC. Translation gives CASSHRGSYNEQFF.

The genes are TRBV12-3 or TRBV12-4 and TRBJ2-1, with TRBD1 identical over 7 bases. The CDR3 runs to 16 residues. The V segment lost 6 bases and the J segment 3 bases; nucleotides outside the gene matches: 11. CDR3 sequence: CASSQFGQDFYNEQFF. CDR3 DNA: TGTGCCAGCAGCCAATTCGGACAGGACTTCTACAATGAGCAGTTCTTC.